These T cell receptor beta chains were read from a single sample in a study of beta chain features in type 1 diabetes. This table comes from immunoSEQ multiplex PCR, and its TCRdb copy is limited to in-frame clones, with some not included. The table lists under 300,000 clones, roughly 17% of them singletons. Material: naive CD4+ T cells from blood. The receptor set was obtained from a man aged 25-45 years with type 1 diabetes. Each CDR3 is given with its conserved first and last residue. D genes are given only for firm matches. Some rows have no size entry. The others give once, few or many, or a class for an expanded clone.

J gene: TRBJ2-3; clone size: -; V gene: TRBV2; D gene: TRBD2; CDR3 protein: CASSERQRGRAIDTQYF; CDR3 DNA: TGTGCCAGCAGTGAGAGACAACGCGGGAGGGCCATAGATACGCAGTATTTT
J gene: TRBJ2-1; clone size: -; V gene: TRBV5-1; D gene: -; CDR3 protein: CASSLQGANNEQFF; CDR3 DNA: TGCGCCAGCAGCTTACAAGGGGCAAACAATGAGCAGTTCTTC
J gene: TRBJ2-5; clone size: few; V gene: TRBV29-1; D gene: -; CDR3 protein: CSSRGLRGETQYF; CDR3 DNA: TGCAGCTCTCGGGGTCTCCGAGGGGAGACCCAGTACTTC
J gene: TRBJ2-3; clone size: few; V gene: TRBV29-1; D gene: -; CDR3 protein: CSVEDRSTDTQYF; CDR3 DNA: TGCAGCGTTGAAGATCGCTCCACCGATACGCAGTATTTT
J gene: TRBJ2-7; clone size: -; V gene: TRBV27; D gene: -; CDR3 protein: CASSVVLSYEQYF; CDR3 DNA: TGTGCCAGCTCAGTTGTACTCTCCTACGAGCAGTACTTC
J gene: TRBJ2-2; clone size: few; V gene: TRBV9; D gene: -; CDR3 protein: CASSVAGGSGELFF; CDR3 DNA: TGTGCCAGCAGCGTAGCTGGGGGGAGTGGGGAGCTGTTTTTT
J gene: TRBJ2-7; clone size: few; V gene: TRBV25-1; D gene: -; CDR3 protein: CASSDMLGGHEQYF; CDR3 DNA: TGTGCCAGCAGTGATATGTTAGGTGGGCACGAGCAGTACTTC
J gene: TRBJ1-2; clone size: few; V gene: TRBV18; D gene: -; CDR3 protein: CASSPGEIYGYTF; CDR3 DNA: TGTGCCAGCTCACCAGGCGAGATCTATGGCTACACCTTC
J gene: TRBJ2-7; clone size: few; V gene: TRBV28; D gene: -; CDR3 protein: CASSLGPVYEQYF; CDR3 DNA: TGTGCCAGCAGTTTGGGACCCGTTTACGAGCAGTACTTC
J gene: TRBJ2-1; clone size: -; V gene: TRBV5-1; D gene: -; CDR3 protein: CASSGSSTAEEQFF; CDR3 DNA: TGCGCCAGCAGCGGATCTAGCACCGCAGAAGAGCAGTTCTTC
J gene: TRBJ2-7; clone size: -; V gene: TRBV30; D gene: -; CDR3 protein: CAWSGTGHF; CDR3 DNA: TGTGCCTGGAGTGGAACAGGGCACTTC
J gene: TRBJ1-5; clone size: -; V gene: TRBV2; D gene: -; CDR3 protein: CASKTGSNQPQHF; CDR3 DNA: TGTGCCAGCAAAACAGGGAGCAATCAGCCCCAGCATTTT
J gene: TRBJ1-2; clone size: -; V gene: TRBV28; D gene: -; CDR3 protein: CASSPLYGYTF; CDR3 DNA: TGTGCCAGCAGTCCCCTCTATGGCTACACCTTC
J gene: TRBJ2-3; clone size: few; V gene: TRBV7-2; D gene: -; CDR3 protein: CASSLAFRADTQYF; CDR3 DNA: TGTGCCAGCAGCTTAGCGTTCAGGGCAGATACGCAGTATTTT
J gene: TRBJ2-3; clone size: -; V gene: TRBV18; D gene: -; CDR3 protein: CASSLGTGEADTQYF; CDR3 DNA: TGTGCCAGCTCACTAGGAACAGGGGAGGCAGATACGCAGTATTTT
J gene: TRBJ2-1; clone size: -; V gene: TRBV7-2; D gene: TRBD2; CDR3 protein: CASSLSPAGVENEQFF; CDR3 DNA: TGTGCCAGCAGCTTATCTCCAGCGGGAGTGGAGAATGAGCAGTTCTTC